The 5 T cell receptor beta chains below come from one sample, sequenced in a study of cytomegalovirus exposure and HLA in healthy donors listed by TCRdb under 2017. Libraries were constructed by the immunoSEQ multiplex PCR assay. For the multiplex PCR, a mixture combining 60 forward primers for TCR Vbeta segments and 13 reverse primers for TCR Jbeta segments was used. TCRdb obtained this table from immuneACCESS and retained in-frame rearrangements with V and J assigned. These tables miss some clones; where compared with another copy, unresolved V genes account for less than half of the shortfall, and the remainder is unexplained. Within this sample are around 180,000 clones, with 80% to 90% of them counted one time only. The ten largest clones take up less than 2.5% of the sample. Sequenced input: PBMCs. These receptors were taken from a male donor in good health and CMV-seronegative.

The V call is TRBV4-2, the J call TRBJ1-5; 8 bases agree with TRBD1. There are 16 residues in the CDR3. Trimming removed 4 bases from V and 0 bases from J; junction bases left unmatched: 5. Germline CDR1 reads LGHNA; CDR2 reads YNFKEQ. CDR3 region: CASSPRTGPSNQPQHF. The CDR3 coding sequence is TGTGCCAGCAGCCCTAGGACAGGGCCTAGCAATCAGCCCCAGCATTTT.

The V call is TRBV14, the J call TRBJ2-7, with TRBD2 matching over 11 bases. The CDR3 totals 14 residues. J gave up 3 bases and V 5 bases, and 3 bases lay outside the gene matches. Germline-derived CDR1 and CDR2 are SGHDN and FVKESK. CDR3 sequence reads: CASSLTSGNYEQYF. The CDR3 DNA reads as TGTGCCAGCAGCTTGACTAGCGGGAACTACGAGCAGTACTTC.

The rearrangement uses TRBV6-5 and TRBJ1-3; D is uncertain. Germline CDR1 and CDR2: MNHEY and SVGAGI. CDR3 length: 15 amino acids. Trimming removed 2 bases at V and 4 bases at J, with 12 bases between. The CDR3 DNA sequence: TGTGCCAGCAGTTACGCGACGGCGGCCGGAAACACCATATATTTT. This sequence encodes CASSYATAAGNTIYF.

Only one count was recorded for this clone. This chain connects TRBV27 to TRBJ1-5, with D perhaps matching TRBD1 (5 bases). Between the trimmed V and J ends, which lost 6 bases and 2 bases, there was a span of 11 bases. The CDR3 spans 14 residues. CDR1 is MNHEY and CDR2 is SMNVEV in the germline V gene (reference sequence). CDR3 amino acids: CASRTGGGNQPQHF. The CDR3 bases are TGTGCCAGCAGGACGGGGGGAGGCAATCAGCCCCAGCATTTT.

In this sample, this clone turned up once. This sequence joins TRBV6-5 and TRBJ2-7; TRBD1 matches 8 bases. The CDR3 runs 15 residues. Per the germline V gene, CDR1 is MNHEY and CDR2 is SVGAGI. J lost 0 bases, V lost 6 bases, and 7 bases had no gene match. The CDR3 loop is CASSWDRKSSYEQYF. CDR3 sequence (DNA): TGTGCCAGCAGCTGGGACAGGAAAAGCTCCTACGAGCAGTACTTC.